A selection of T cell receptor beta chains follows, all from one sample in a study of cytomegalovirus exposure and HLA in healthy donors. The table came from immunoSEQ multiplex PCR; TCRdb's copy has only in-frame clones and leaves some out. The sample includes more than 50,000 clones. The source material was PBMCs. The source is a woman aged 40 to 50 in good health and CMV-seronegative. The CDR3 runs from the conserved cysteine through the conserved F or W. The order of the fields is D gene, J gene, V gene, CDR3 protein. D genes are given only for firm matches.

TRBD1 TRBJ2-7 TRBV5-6 CASGTGVDEQYF
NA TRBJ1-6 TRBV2 CASSEALQGFNSPLHF
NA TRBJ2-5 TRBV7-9 CASGGRVAEETQYF
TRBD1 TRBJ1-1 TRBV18 CASSPDREVREAFF
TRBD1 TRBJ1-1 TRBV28 CASSLADRDGTEAFF
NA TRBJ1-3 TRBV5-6 CASSTYRQRSGNTIYF
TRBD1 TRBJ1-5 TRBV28 CATMDRAKWTQHF
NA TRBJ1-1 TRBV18 CASSPPGDRLNTEDFF
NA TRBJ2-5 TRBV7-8 CASSSGAGWQETQYF
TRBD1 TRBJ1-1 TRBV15 CATSTPGQGLNTEAFF
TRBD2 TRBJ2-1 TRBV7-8 CASSLLIAGGYNEQFF
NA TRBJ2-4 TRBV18 CASSPSQVTKNIQYF
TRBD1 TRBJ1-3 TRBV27 CASSTGGAGNTIYF
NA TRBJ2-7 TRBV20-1 CSAAYEQYF
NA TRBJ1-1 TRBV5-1 CASSSLGQLQFF
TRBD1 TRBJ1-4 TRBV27 CASRILGQGNEKLFF
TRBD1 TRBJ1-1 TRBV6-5 CASSKDRDMNTEAFF
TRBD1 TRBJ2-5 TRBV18 CASSPTGDRETQYF
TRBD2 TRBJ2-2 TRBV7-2 CASRRGTSVTTGELFF
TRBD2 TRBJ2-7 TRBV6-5 CATGLAGRGEQYF
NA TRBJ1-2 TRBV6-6 CASSYSTADGYTF
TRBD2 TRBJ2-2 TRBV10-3 CAISRGGNTGELFF
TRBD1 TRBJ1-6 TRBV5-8 CASRGRTGKDSPLHF
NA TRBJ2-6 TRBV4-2 CASSQEAVSGANVLTF
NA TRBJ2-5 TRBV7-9 CASSRGDGGRETQYF
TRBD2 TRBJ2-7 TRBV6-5 CASSPSGSGTYEQYF
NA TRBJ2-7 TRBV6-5 CASSRQASYEQYF
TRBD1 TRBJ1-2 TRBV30 CAWTGGNYGYTF
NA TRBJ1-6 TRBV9 CASSVQPGNGSPLHF
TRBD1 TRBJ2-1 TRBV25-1 CASTDQPGTGNNEQFF
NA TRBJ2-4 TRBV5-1 CASSPQGSKNIQYF
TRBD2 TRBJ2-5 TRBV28 CASQGISGGREQYF
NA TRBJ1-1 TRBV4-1 CASSQDGQNTEAFF
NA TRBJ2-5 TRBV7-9 CASSPHRGALAETQYF
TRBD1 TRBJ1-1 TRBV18 CASSPGQGATEAFF
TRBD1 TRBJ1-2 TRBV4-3 CASSQEGTGYNYGYTF
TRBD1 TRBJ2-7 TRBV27 CASSPWDSPYEQYF
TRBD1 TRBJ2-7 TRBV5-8 CASSLGDSAYEQYF
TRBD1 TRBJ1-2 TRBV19 CAIRGGLPNYGYTF
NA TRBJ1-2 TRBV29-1 CSVEDSSQGGGPDYGYTF
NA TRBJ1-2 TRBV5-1 CASNPHGGNYGYTF
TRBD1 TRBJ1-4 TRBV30 CASGTGGRKLFF
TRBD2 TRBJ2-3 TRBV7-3 CASSLDPISGRSTDTQYF
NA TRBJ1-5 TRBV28 CASSLAGDGGQPQHF
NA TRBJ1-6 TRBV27 CASSLSMGGHSPLHF
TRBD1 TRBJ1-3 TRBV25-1 CASRTGHSGNTIYF
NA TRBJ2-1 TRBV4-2 CASSQDPLKQGRNEQFF
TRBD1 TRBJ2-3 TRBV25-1 CASSEAGTVSTDTQYF
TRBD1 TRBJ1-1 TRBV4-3 CASSTWTGKNTEAFF